This TCR beta chain stems from a study of spatial heterogeneity in lung cancer (dated by TCRdb to between 2017 and 2020). Looking at the study overall: Samples were obtained from roughly 72 patients with early-stage, untreated non-small cell lung cancer from the lung TRACERx cohort. In non-small cell lung cancer, the study made a quantitative comparison of TCR alpha and beta repertoires among multiple tumor regions, matched nontumor lung and blood. Beta-chain transcripts were consistently detected in greater numbers than alpha-chain transcripts, which likely reflects a higher abundance of beta-chain transcripts. At surgery, hundreds of tumor regions, almost 65 matched nontumor lung samples and fewer than 60 PBMC samples were TCR-sequenced for both alpha and beta chains. The study linked features of the TCR repertoire to counts of nonsynonymous mutations, which were determined by whole-exome sequencing of tumor tissue. In the raw uncorrected reads, each unique combination of TCR and UMI appeared on average more than ten times. Follow-up PBMC samples were sequenced whenever available, with the median time to follow-up being two to three years after resection. Paper-wide results and their limitations: Ubiquitous expanded tumor TCRs were found in blood more often at tumor resection than at routine follow-up. Only 11 to 15 patients were included in the comparisons of baseline and follow-up blood repertoires. Additional single-cell paired TCR alpha and beta sequencing was considered necessary to confirm, at a functional level, the hypothesis that regional TCRs recognize regional mutations.

The time point label, as the study defines it: blood at routine non-recurrence follow-up after resection. Without any cell sorting, TCR sequencing was performed on whole RNA extracted either from tumor and nontumor lung tissue or from cryopreserved PBMC samples. Only patients for whom sufficient RNA was available from at least two tumor regions were selected for TCR sequencing. From a lookup of the germline V gene (reference sequence), CDR1 and CDR2 are SEHNR and FQNEAQ. The CDR3, cysteine through phenylalanine, is 13 amino acids long. The kept DNA is CDR3 alone, 39 bases in frame from the first base. The V end loses 8 bases and the J end loses 2 bases, and a stretch of 11 bases separates them. Preparation of the library involved 5' RACE. Sequencer: NextSeq 500. The TCR library protocol attached a unique molecular identifier to each TCR cDNA molecule to allow correction of PCR and sequencing errors. Per the authors' processing: TCR identification, UMI-based error correction and CDR3 extraction were all carried out with Decombinator tools. TCRs above a frequency of 2 per 1,000, corresponding to the top 1% of the tumor frequency distribution, were defined as expanded. Rényi diversity was computed with the R vegan package after subsampling each repertoire 100 times to 5,000 TCRs. CDR3 similarity networks were built from amino acid triplet string-kernel similarity, with CDR3s being connected when pairwise similarity was above 0.82. TCRdb trimmed public reads at Q25 via fastp, called clones via MiXCR and kept in-frame beta chains. Rows are combined by CDR3 protein, so each entry shows the most common genes and DNA. For this entry, the V and J calls and clone size follow TCRdb and not the study's own pipeline. The sample profile shows around 110,000 distinct CDR3 sequences; about 12% of them were found once. Of the sample, around a sixth falls within the top ten clones.

Concerning this clonotype: The antigen it binds to is not known. No quality values exist for individual bases; no much larger clone is one base distant.

Source: PBMCs, taken at follow-up. This sequence uses TRBV7-9 and TRBJ2-3, and possibly TRBD2, on 5 matching bases. The source of this sequence is a male donor with early-stage non-small cell lung cancer. The DNA reads as follows: TGTGCCAGCGCCCGCGGGTACACAGATACGCAGTATTTT. This encodes CASARGYTDTQYF.